The rows below give T cell receptor beta chains drawn from one sample of a study of T cell clusters in autoimmune cytopenias. TCRdb reprocessed the multiplex PCR reads and stores each CDR3 protein as one record, lacking DNA. This repertoire includes roughly 3,800 distinct CDR3 sequences. The sample was also linked to a second study, of T cell repertoires in aging, cancer and after chemotherapy.

Sequencing used peripheral blood. The receptors derive from a human donor in good health. The CDR3 runs from the conserved cysteine through the conserved F or W. The order of the fields is clone size, V gene, J gene, CDR3 protein. Some rows have no size entry. The others give once, few or many, or a class for an expanded clone.

abundance: medium-sized; v_gene: TRBV19; j_gene: TRBJ2-3; CDR3aa: CASSIDRAQITDTQYF
abundance: medium-sized; v_gene: TRBV6-1; j_gene: TRBJ1-5; CDR3aa: CASVDREGQPQHF
abundance: .; v_gene: TRBV7-2; j_gene: TRBJ1-5; CDR3aa: CASSLERGNQPQHF
abundance: medium-sized; v_gene: TRBV5-1; j_gene: TRBJ2-1; CDR3aa: CASSPGGAGYNEQFF
abundance: medium-sized; v_gene: TRBV19; j_gene: TRBJ2-3; CDR3aa: CASTLAGEDADTQYF
abundance: .; v_gene: TRBV7-9; j_gene: TRBJ1-2; CDR3aa: CASSLLGANYGYTF
abundance: medium-sized; v_gene: TRBV19; j_gene: TRBJ2-1; CDR3aa: CASSIGSWQGAYNEQFF
abundance: medium-sized; v_gene: TRBV6-4; j_gene: TRBJ2-1; CDR3aa: CASRLVTGRKNNEQFF
abundance: medium-sized; v_gene: TRBV6-1; j_gene: TRBJ1-5; CDR3aa: CASSEQTLSNQPQHF
abundance: medium-sized; v_gene: TRBV30; j_gene: TRBJ1-2; CDR3aa: CAWTRAYGYTF
abundance: medium-sized; v_gene: TRBV6-2/TRBV6-3; j_gene: TRBJ1-6; CDR3aa: CASSFPTGINSPLHF
abundance: .; v_gene: TRBV5-1; j_gene: TRBJ1-2; CDR3aa: CASSLLAGEDGYTF
abundance: medium-sized; v_gene: TRBV5-6; j_gene: TRBJ2-7; CDR3aa: CASSFGTGLYEQYF
abundance: medium-sized; v_gene: TRBV18; j_gene: TRBJ2-2; CDR3aa: CASVGQGNTGELFF
abundance: medium-sized; v_gene: TRBV6-2/TRBV6-3; j_gene: TRBJ2-2; CDR3aa: CASSYSLLPLDTGELFF
abundance: medium-sized; v_gene: TRBV6-1; j_gene: TRBJ1-5; CDR3aa: CASSEAAGAINQPQHF
abundance: .; v_gene: TRBV10-1; j_gene: TRBJ2-7; CDR3aa: CASSRDRGQEQYF
abundance: medium-sized; v_gene: TRBV12-3/TRBV12-4; j_gene: TRBJ2-5; CDR3aa: CASSLNVGGETQYF
abundance: .; v_gene: TRBV20-1; j_gene: TRBJ2-1; CDR3aa: CSARGSGGSTYEQYF
abundance: .; v_gene: TRBV6-5; j_gene: TRBJ1-5; CDR3aa: CASSYGGQGNQPQHF
abundance: .; v_gene: TRBV6-4; j_gene: TRBJ1-4; CDR3aa: CANPRGGTEKLFF
abundance: medium-sized; v_gene: TRBV27; j_gene: TRBJ2-2; CDR3aa: CASSSAGGAGELFF
abundance: .; v_gene: TRBV5-1; j_gene: TRBJ2-5; CDR3aa: CASSFRTDQETQYF
abundance: .; v_gene: TRBV7-9; j_gene: TRBJ2-2; CDR3aa: CASSPPNPNTGELFF
abundance: .; v_gene: TRBV6-1; j_gene: TRBJ2-7; CDR3aa: CASSELTGGDEQYF
abundance: medium-sized; v_gene: TRBV19; j_gene: TRBJ2-3; CDR3aa: CASKTSGASTDTQYF
abundance: medium-sized; v_gene: TRBV30; j_gene: TRBJ1-3; CDR3aa: CAWSRRDRGNSGNTIYF
abundance: medium-sized; v_gene: TRBV6-5; j_gene: TRBJ1-6; CDR3aa: CASGLGGYSPLHF
abundance: medium-sized; v_gene: TRBV15; j_gene: TRBJ2-5; CDR3aa: CATSSRGALETQYF
abundance: medium-sized; v_gene: TRBV6-1; j_gene: TRBJ2-7; CDR3aa: CASSNEVSGEQYF
abundance: .; v_gene: TRBV20-1; j_gene: TRBJ1-6; CDR3aa: CSARAPGDSPLHF
abundance: medium-sized; v_gene: TRBV18; j_gene: TRBJ1-4; CDR3aa: CASSETRNTNEKLFF
abundance: .; v_gene: TRBV5-4; j_gene: TRBJ1-2; CDR3aa: CASRTRGRGYTF
abundance: .; v_gene: TRBV18; j_gene: TRBJ1-2; CDR3aa: CASSPRVNYGYTF
abundance: .; v_gene: TRBV30; j_gene: TRBJ2-7; CDR3aa: CAWSVPTGSYEQYF
abundance: .; v_gene: TRBV6-5; j_gene: TRBJ1-1; CDR3aa: CASSYADGRGSEAFF
abundance: .; v_gene: TRBV27; j_gene: TRBJ2-1; CDR3aa: CASSLVGGPWEQFF
abundance: medium-sized; v_gene: TRBV19; j_gene: TRBJ2-2; CDR3aa: CASGNRGRETGELFF
abundance: medium-sized; v_gene: TRBV5-4; j_gene: TRBJ2-5; CDR3aa: CASSLVGGVETQYF
abundance: medium-sized; v_gene: TRBV6-6; j_gene: TRBJ1-2; CDR3aa: CASSYGPTGPDYGYTF
abundance: .; v_gene: TRBV27; j_gene: TRBJ2-2; CDR3aa: CASTLRGTMNTGELFF
abundance: .; v_gene: TRBV6-5; j_gene: TRBJ1-6; CDR3aa: CASSENWRNNSPLHF
abundance: medium-sized; v_gene: TRBV27; j_gene: TRBJ1-1; CDR3aa: CASSLSGGAVTEAFF
abundance: medium-sized; v_gene: TRBV6-1; j_gene: TRBJ2-1; CDR3aa: CASSVGTGARNEQFF
abundance: .; v_gene: TRBV5-4; j_gene: TRBJ1-2; CDR3aa: CASSPVDRSAWGYTF
abundance: medium-sized; v_gene: TRBV5-4; j_gene: TRBJ2-2; CDR3aa: CASSPQGPTNTGELFF
abundance: medium-sized; v_gene: TRBV19; j_gene: TRBJ1-5; CDR3aa: CASSMGQGRSNQPQHF
abundance: .; v_gene: TRBV11-1; j_gene: TRBJ2-2; CDR3aa: CASSLAQGGTGELFF
abundance: .; v_gene: TRBV12-3/TRBV12-4; j_gene: TRBJ2-1; CDR3aa: CASSPRGSSYNEQFF
abundance: .; v_gene: TRBV11-2; j_gene: TRBJ2-2; CDR3aa: CASSLRHGELFF
abundance: medium-sized; v_gene: TRBV5-4; j_gene: TRBJ2-2; CDR3aa: CASSLARNTGELFF
abundance: medium-sized; v_gene: TRBV5-4; j_gene: TRBJ2-2; CDR3aa: CASSLVGGGYTGELFF